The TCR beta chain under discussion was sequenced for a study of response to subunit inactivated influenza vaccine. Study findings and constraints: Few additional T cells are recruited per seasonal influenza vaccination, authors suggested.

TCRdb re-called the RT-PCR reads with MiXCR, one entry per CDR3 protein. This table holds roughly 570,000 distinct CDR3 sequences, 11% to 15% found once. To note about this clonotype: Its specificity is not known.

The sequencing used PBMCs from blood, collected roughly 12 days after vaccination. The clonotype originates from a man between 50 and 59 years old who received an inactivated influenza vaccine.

CDR3 region: CASSRTGTANYGYTF. CDR3 nucleotide sequence: TGTGCCAGCAGCCGTACCGGGACAGCCAACTATGGCTACACCTTC. The gene calls are TRBV2 and TRBJ1-2; 7 bases are shared with TRBD1. V trimming: 6 bases; J trimming: 2 bases; junction bases outside the gene matches: 9. CDR3 size: 15 residues. Germline assignment: CDR1 SNHLY and CDR2 FYNNEI. Variable domain in full (rest from reference TRBV2 and TRBJ1-2): EPEVTQTPSHQVTQMGQEVILRCVPISNHLYFYWYRQILGQKVEFLVSFYNNEISEKSEIFDDQFSVERPDGSNFTLKIRSTKLEDSAMYFCASSRTGTANYGYTFGSGTRLTVV.